These 3 T cell receptor beta chains originate from one sample sequenced in a study of T-cell memory formation after mild COVID-19 (dated by TCRdb to the early 2020s). Library creation used 5' RACE. Sequencing used an Illumina NovaSeq 6000. TCRdb applied fastp at Q25 and MiXCR to the public reads, then kept only in-frame beta chains. Every distinct CDR3 protein forms one entry, paired with its most common genes and DNA. The sample profile shows about half a million distinct CDR3 sequences; about 20% of them were found once. 9% to 15% of the sample belongs to the ten largest clones. The sample taken for sequencing was PBMCs or a T cell subset sorted from them (not recorded which). These receptors were taken from an adult woman who had mild COVID-19 (a few samples of this study predate the infection). The sample titles of this study are shuffled in the database, so cell type and time point are left out; the donor was told from shared clones.

This clonotype was observed a few times. The rearrangement uses TRBV11-3 and TRBJ2-3, with D possibly being TRBD2 (6 bases). Trimming cost V 5 bases and J 5 bases, with 11 bases left between them. Germline loops: CDR1 SGHNT, CDR2 YENEEA. The CDR3 covers 13 residues. CDR3 DNA: TGTGCCAGCAGCCCGACTAGGGGAGATACGCAGTATTTT. Protein sequence: CASSPTRGDTQYF.

The chain recombines TRBV9 with TRBJ2-3; D is unresolved. The CDR3 has 14 residues. Trimming took 8 bases from V and 2 from J, leaving 15 bases between them. In germline, CDR1 is SGDLS, CDR2 YYNGEE. The CDR3 nucleotides are TGTGCCAGTGCCCTACAGAGGATCACAGATACGCAGTATTTT. Amino acids: CASALQRITDTQYF.

The genes are TRBV5-5 and TRBJ1-2; D is unresolved. The germline gives CDR1 SGHKS, CDR2 YYEKEE (reference sequence). V was cut by 4 bases and J by 4 bases, with 11 bases left in between. CDR3 length equals 13 residues. DNA of the CDR3: TGTGCCAGCAGCATTCGGGGAAGCTATGGCTACACCTTC. It is translated as CASSIRGSYGYTF.